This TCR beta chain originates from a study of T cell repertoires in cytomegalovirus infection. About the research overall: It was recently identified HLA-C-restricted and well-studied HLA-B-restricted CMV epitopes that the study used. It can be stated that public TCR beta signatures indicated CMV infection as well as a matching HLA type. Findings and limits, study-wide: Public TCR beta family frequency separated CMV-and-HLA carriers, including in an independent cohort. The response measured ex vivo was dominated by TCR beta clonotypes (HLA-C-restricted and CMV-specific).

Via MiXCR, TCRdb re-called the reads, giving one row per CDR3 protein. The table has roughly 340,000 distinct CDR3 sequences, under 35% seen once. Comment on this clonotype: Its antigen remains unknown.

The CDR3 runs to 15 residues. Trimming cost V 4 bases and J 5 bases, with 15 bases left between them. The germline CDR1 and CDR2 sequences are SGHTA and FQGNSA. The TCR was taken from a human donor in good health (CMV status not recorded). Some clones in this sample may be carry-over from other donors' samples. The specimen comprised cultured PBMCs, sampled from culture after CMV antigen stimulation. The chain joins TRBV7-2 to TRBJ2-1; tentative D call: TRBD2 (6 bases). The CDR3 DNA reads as TGTGCCAGCAGCTACGGGACTTGCGGGAACAATGAGCAGTTCTTC. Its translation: CASSYGTCGNNEQFF.